The source of this TCR beta chain is a study of CD8+ T cells in alopecia areata. Described treatment: oral pan-JAK inhibitor, 5-10 mg twice daily. This CDR3 spans 14 amino acids. V was trimmed by 0 bases and J by 4 bases, leaving 9 bases between them. Germline CDR1 is SEHNR and CDR2 is FQNEAQ (reference sequence). Sequencing used cDNA as its template, made by extracting RNA and reverse transcribing it. TCRdb keeps only in-frame clones here, not all; method: immunoSEQ multiplex PCR. The sample records about 140,000 clones, roughly 82% being singletons. Of note for this clone: The antigen remains unidentified.

General study findings and limits: Scalp specimens additionally yield sequences from normal skin's resident alphabeta T cells. Lesional scalp exceeded normal scalp in clonality, especially in alopecia totalis/universalis. Scalp and blood retained many expanded lesional clones during tofacitinib.

The receptor was derived from a human donor with alopecia areata. The V and J genes are TRBV7-9 and TRBJ1-1; D is uncertain. Sequencing used CD8+ T cells sorted from blood, obtained at week 4, from a patient treated with tofacitinib. The CDR3 bases are TGTGCCAGCAGCTTAGCAGCGGCGGGCACTGAAGCTTTCTTT. Protein product: CASSLAAAGTEAFF.